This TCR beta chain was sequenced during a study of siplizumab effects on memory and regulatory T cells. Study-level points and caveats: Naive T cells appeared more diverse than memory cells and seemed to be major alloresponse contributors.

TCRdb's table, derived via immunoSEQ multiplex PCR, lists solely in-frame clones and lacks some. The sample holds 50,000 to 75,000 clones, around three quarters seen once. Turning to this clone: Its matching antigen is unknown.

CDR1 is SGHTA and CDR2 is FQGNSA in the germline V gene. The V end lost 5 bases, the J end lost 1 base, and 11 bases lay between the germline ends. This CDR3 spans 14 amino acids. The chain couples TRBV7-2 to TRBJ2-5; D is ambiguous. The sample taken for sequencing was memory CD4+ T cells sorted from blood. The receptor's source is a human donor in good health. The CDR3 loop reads CASSPTATQETQYF. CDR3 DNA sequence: TGTGCCAGCAGCCCTACAGCGACCCAAGAGACCCAGTACTTC.